The sequence of this T cell receptor beta chain was determined in a study of cytomegalovirus exposure and HLA in healthy donors. About this clone: One junction end disagrees with the germline gene, perhaps due to a read error.

Germline V CDR1 and CDR2: SEHNR, FQNEAQ (reference sequence). The CDR3 loop spans 14 amino acids. The PCR employed 60 Vbeta primers together with 13 Jbeta primers. The method was immunoSEQ multiplex PCR; TCRdb's version includes in-frame clones alone and lacks a portion of them. Of tens of thousands of clones in the sample, around 85% are singletons; the top ten hold approximately 2.8%. Sequencing was carried out using PBMCs. This clonotype originated in a man between 45 and 60 years old in good health and CMV-seronegative. J is TRBJ1-1 and V is TRBV7-9, with 11 bases fitting TRBD1. The CDR3 coding sequence is TGTTCCAGCAGCCCAGGGACAGGGGGCACTGAAGCTTTCTTT. It specifies CSSSPGTGGTEAFF.